Shown below are 10 T cell receptor beta chains from a single sample sequenced in a study of T cell responses to AZD1222 COVID-19 vaccine. The protocol was immunoSEQ multiplex PCR, while the TCRdb copy is restricted to in-frame clones and leaves out a portion. This table has about 95,000 clones, 85% to 90% appearing once. Sequencing used peripheral blood, obtained on day 0 of AZD1222 vaccination. All receptors derive from an adult in good health.

This chain's CDR3 is CASSQDFGSRAYNEQFF. The CDR3 nucleotides read TGTGCCAGCAGCCAAGATTTCGGGAGTAGGGCCTACAATGAGCAGTTCTTC. The rearrangement links TRBV14 to TRBJ2-1; D possibly corresponds to TRBD2 (6 bases). Between the trimmed V and J ends, which lost 0 bases and 2 bases, there was a span of 14 bases. From germline, CDR1 is SGHDN and CDR2 FVKESK. CDR3 length: 17 residues.

The V and J genes are TRBV28 and TRBJ1-2; TRBD1 aligns across 9 bases. Unmatched junction bases numbered 5, after V lost 5 bases and J lost 4 bases. Germline V lookup: CDR1 MDHEN, CDR2 SYDVKM. CDR3 length: 14 amino acids. CDR3 region: CASSGGTGIYGYTF. In DNA, the CDR3 is TGTGCCAGCAGTGGGGGGACAGGGATCTATGGCTACACCTTC.

The V and J genes are TRBV6-5 and TRBJ2-1; 8 bases align to TRBD2. Germline loops: CDR1 MNHEY, CDR2 SVGAGI. The CDR3 contains 13 residues. Trimming took 6 bases from V and 8 from J; bases not matched to a gene: 6. This chain's CDR3 is CASSGGVRHEQFF. CDR3 nucleotides: TGTGCCAGCAGCGGGGGGGTTAGACATGAGCAGTTCTTC.

The chain has TRBV12-3 or TRBV12-4 and TRBJ2-3, with a tentative D call TRBD2 (7 bases). The V end lost 3 bases, the J end lost 12 bases, and 16 bases lay between the germline ends. There are 13 residues in the CDR3. CDR3 DNA sequence: TGTGCCAGCAGTTTTGCGGCGGGGGCCCATCAGTATTTT. Residues: CASSFAAGAHQYF.

The V gene is TRBV7-6, the J gene TRBJ2-1; D gene unclear. CDR1 is SGHVS and CDR2 is FNYEAQ in the germline V gene. V was trimmed by 2 bases and J by 8 bases, leaving 10 bases between them. The CDR3 consists of 13 residues. The CDR3 here is CASSLYSQDEQFF. The CDR3 DNA reads TGTGCCAGCAGCTTATACTCTCAGGATGAGCAGTTCTTC. The complete variable domain, with remaining parts taken from reference TRBV7-6 and TRBJ2-1, reads GAGVSQSPRYKVTKRGQDVALRCDPISGHVSLYWYRQALGQGPEFLTYFNYEAQQDKSGLPNDRFSAERPEGSISTLTIQRTEQRDSAMYRCASSLYSQDEQFFGPGTRLTVL.

The J gene is TRBJ2-1, the V gene TRBV19; 8 bases agree with TRBD1. Germline CDR1 reads LNHDA; CDR2 reads SQIVND (reference sequence). The CDR3 is 13 amino acids. The V segment lost 5 bases and the J segment 5 bases; nucleotides outside the gene matches: 2. CDR3 in amino acids: CASSVGQDNEQFF. CDR3 DNA: TGTGCCAGTAGTGTGGGACAGGACAATGAGCAGTTCTTC.

In this sample, this clone turned up once. The chain joins TRBV18 to TRBJ1-5; D unclear. V gave up 1 base and J gave up 0 bases, with 4 bases separating them. CDR3 size: 14 residues. CDR1 KGHSH and CDR2 LQKENI come from the germline V gene. DNA of the CDR3: TGTGCCAGCTCACCACAGGGTAGCAATCAGCCCCAGCATTTT. Encoded protein: CASSPQGSNQPQHF.

The chain uses TRBV11-2 and TRBJ1-1, with a tentative D call TRBD1 (5 bases). The germline V gene encodes CDR1 SGHAT and CDR2 FQNNGV. V lost 5 bases, J lost 0 bases, and 16 bases lay in between. The CDR3 spans 16 residues. CDR3 nucleotide sequence: TGTGCCAGCAGCCTAAGCCGGGGGACCTTGAACACTGAAGCTTTCTTT. Translation gives CASSLSRGTLNTEAFF. Looking up the rest from reference TRBV11-2 and TRBJ1-1 gives the full variable domain: EAGVAQSPRYKIIEKRQSVAFWCNPISGHATLYWYQQILGQGPKLLIQFQNNGVVDDSQLPKDRFSAERLKGVDSTLKIQPAKLEDSAVYLCASSLSRGTLNTEAFFGQGTRLTVV.

The rearrangement links TRBV2 to TRBJ1-1; D gene ambiguous. Per germline, CDR1 SNHLY and CDR2 FYNNEI. CDR3 length: 15 residues. V was clipped by 5 bases and J by 1 base, with 14 bases between them. The CDR3 DNA reads TGTGCCAGCAGTATGTACCAACAGACGAACACTGAAGCTTTCTTT. As protein: CASSMYQQTNTEAFF.

The chain has TRBV28 and TRBJ2-2; D ambiguous. Germline values: CDR1 MDHEN, CDR2 SYDVKM. The V and J ends lost 6 bases and 6 bases respectively, with 5 bases between them. The CDR3 extends over 11 amino acids. The DNA of the CDR3 is TGTGCCAGCAGGACCCCCGGGGAGCTGTTTTTT. Translating gives CASRTPGELFF.